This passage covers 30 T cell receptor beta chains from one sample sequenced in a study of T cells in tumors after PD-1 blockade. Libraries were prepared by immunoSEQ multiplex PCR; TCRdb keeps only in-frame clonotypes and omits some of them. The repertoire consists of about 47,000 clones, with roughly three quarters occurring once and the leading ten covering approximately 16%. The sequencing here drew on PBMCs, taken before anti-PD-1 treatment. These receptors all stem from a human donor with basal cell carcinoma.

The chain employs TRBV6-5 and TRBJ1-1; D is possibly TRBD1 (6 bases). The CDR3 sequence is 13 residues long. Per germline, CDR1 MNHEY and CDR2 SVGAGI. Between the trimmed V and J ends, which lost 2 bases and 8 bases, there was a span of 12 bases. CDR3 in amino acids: CASSYHERGEAFF. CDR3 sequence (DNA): TGTGCCAGCAGTTACCATGAAAGGGGGGAAGCTTTCTTT.

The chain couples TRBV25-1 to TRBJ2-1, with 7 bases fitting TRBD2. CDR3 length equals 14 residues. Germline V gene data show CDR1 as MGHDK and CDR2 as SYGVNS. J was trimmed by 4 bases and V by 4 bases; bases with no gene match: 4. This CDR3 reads CASSGEREYNEQFF. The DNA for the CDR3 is TGTGCCAGCAGTGGGGAGCGGGAATACAATGAGCAGTTCTTC. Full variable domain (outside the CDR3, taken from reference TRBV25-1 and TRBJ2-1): EADIYQTPRYLVIGTGKKITLECSQTMGHDKMYWYQQDPGMELHLIHYSYGVNSTEKGDLSSESTVSRIRTEHFPLTLESARPSHTSQYLCASSGEREYNEQFFGPGTRLTVL.

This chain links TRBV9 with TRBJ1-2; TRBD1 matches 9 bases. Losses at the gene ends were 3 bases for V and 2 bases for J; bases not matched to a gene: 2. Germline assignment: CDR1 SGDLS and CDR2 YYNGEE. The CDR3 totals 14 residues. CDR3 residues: CASSGQGENYGYTF. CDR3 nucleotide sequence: TGTGCCAGCAGCGGACAGGGGGAGAACTATGGCTACACCTTC.

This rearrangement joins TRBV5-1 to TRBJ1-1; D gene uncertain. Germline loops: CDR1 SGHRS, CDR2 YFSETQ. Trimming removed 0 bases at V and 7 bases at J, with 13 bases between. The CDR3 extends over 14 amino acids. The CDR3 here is CASSLGQQVGEAFF. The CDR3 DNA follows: TGCGCCAGCAGCTTGGGTCAGCAGGTAGGTGAAGCTTTCTTT.

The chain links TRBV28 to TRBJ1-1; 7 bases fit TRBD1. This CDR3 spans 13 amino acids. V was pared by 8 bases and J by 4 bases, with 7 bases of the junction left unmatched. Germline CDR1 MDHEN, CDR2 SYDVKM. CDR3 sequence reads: CASYRGLSTEAFF. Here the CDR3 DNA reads TGTGCCAGCTACAGGGGATTGAGCACTGAAGCTTTCTTT. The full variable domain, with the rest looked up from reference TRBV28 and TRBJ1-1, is DVKVTQSSRYLVKRTGEKVFLECVQDMDHENMFWYRQDPGLGLRLIYFSYDVKMKEKGDIPEGYSVSREKKERFSLILESASTNQTSMYLCASYRGLSTEAFFGQGTRLTVV.

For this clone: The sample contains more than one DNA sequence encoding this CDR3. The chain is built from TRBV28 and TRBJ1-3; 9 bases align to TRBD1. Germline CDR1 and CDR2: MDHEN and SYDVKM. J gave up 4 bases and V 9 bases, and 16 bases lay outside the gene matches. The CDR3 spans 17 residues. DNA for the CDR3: TGTGCCAGTACCGGGACAGGGCTACCCACAAGGGGAAACACCATATATTTT. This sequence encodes CASTGTGLPTRGNTIYF.

CDR3 amino acids: CARSFPLNLDRENTEAFF. CDR3 DNA sequence: TGTGCCAGAAGCTTCCCCTTAAATTTGGACAGGGAGAACACTGAAGCTTTCTTT. This chain joins TRBV5-3 and TRBJ1-1; 8 bases are shared with TRBD1. TRBV5-3 is given ORF status, its function remaining uncertain. Trimming cost V 2 bases and J 1 base; bases outside gene matches: 13. This CDR3 contains 18 residues.

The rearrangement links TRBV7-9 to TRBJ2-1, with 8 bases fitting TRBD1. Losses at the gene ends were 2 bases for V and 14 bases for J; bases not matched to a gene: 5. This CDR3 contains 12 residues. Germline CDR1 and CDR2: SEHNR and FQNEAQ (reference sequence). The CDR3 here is CASSLLPGQEFF. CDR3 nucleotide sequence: TGTGCCAGCAGCTTATTGCCGGGACAGGAGTTCTTC.

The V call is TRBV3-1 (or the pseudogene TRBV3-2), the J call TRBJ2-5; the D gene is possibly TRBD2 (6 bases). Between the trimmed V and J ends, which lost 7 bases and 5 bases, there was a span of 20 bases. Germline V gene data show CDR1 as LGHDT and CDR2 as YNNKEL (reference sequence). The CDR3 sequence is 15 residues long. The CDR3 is CASTPRGGMSETQYF. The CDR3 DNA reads TGTGCCAGCACCCCCCGCGGCGGGATGTCGGAGACCCAGTACTTC.

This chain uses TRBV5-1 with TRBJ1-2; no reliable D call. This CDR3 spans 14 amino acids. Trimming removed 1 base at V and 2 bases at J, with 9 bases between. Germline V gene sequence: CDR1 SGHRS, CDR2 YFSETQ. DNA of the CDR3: TGCGCCAGCAGCTTGATACCCGGAAACTATGGCTACACCTTC. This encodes CASSLIPGNYGYTF.

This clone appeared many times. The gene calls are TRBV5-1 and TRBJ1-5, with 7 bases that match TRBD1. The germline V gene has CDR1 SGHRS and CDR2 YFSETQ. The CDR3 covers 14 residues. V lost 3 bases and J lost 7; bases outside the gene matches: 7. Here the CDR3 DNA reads TGCGCCAGCAGCTCACAGGGGCAAGGCCAGCCCCAGCATTTT. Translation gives CASSSQGQGQPQHF.

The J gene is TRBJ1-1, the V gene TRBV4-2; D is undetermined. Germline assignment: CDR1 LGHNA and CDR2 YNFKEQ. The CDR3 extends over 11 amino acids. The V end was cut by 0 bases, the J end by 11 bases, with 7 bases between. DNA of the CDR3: TGTGCCAGCAGCCAAGATAGTTGGGCTTTCTTT. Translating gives CASSQDSWAFF.

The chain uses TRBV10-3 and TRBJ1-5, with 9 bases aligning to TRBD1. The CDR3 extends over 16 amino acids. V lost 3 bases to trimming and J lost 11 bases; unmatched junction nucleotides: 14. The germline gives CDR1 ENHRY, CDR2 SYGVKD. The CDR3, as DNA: TGTGCCATCAGTGATGGGTCGGGACAGGGTCCTTCGGCCCAGCATTTT. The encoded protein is CAISDGSGQGPSAQHF.

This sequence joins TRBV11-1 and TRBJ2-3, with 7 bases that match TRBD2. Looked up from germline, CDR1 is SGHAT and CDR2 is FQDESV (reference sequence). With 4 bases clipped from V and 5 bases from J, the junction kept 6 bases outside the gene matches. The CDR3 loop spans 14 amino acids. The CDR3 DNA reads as TGTGCCAGCAGCTCGGCGGGGGTGCAAGATACGCAGTATTTT. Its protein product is CASSSAGVQDTQYF.

CDR3 nucleotides: TGCGCCAGCAGTCCCGGGACTAGCGTTAGCACAGATACGCAGTATTTT. This codes for CASSPGTSVSTDTQYF. The chain recombines TRBV10-1 with TRBJ2-3; TRBD2 matches 10 bases. The CDR3 runs 16 residues. Unmatched junction bases numbered 5, after V lost 5 bases and J lost 0 bases. The germline V gene has CDR1 WNHNN and CDR2 SYGVQD (reference sequence).

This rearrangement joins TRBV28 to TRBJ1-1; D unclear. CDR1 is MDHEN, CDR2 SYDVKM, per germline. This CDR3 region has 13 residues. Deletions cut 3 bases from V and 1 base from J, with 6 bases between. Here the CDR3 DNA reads TGTGCCAGCAGTTTTCTAAGGAACACTGAAGCTTTCTTT. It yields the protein CASSFLRNTEAFF.

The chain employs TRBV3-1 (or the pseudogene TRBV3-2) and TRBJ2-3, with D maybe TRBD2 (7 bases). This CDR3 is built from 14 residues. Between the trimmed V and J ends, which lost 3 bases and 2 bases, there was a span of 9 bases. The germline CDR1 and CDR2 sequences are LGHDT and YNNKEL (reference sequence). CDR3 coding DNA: TGTGCCAGCAGCCAGCGGGGGCCCACAGATACGCAGTATTTT. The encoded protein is CASSQRGPTDTQYF.

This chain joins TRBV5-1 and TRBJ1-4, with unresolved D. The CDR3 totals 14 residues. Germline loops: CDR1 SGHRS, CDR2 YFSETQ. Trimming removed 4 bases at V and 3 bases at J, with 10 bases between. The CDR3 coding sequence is TGCGCCAGCAGCACGGGAGGTGCTAATGAAAAACTGTTTTTT. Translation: CASSTGGANEKLFF.

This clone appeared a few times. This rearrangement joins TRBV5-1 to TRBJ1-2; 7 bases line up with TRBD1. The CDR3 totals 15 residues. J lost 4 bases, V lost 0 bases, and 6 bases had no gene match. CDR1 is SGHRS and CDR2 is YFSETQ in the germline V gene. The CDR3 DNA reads TGCGCCAGCAGCTTGGAACAGGGGATACTCTATGGCTACACCTTC. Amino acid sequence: CASSLEQGILYGYTF.

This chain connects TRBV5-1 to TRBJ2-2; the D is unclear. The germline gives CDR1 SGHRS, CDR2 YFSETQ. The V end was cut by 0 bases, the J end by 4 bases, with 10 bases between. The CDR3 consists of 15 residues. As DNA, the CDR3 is TGCGCCAGCAGCTTGGCGGTTGTGGGCACCGGGGAGCTGTTTTTT. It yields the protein CASSLAVVGTGELFF.

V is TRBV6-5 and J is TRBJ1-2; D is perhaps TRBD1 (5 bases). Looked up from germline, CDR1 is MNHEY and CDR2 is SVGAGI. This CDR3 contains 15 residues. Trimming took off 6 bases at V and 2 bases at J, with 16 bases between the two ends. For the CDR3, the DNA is TGTGCCAGCAGGGGGGGGTTAGGGAGGAACTATGGCTACACCTTC. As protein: CASRGGLGRNYGYTF.

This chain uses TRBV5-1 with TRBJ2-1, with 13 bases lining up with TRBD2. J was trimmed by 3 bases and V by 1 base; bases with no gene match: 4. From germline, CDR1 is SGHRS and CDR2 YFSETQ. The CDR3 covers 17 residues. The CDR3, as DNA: TGCGCCAGCAGCTTGACTAGCGGGAGGGCCGGCTACAATGAGCAGTTCTTC. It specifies CASSLTSGRAGYNEQFF.

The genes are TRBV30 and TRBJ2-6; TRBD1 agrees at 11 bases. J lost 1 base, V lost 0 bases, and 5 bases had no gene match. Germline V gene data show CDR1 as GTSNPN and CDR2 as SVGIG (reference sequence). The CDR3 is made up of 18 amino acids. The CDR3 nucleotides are TGTGCCTGGAGTGTACGGACAGGGGGCACTTCTGGGGCCAACGTCCTGACTTTC. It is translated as CAWSVRTGGTSGANVLTF.

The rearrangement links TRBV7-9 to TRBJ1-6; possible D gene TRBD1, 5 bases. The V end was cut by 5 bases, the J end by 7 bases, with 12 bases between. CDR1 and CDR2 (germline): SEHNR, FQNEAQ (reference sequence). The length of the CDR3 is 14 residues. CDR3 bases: TGTGCCAGCAGCAGGGACGTAGGAAATTCACCCCTCCACTTT. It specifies CASSRDVGNSPLHF.

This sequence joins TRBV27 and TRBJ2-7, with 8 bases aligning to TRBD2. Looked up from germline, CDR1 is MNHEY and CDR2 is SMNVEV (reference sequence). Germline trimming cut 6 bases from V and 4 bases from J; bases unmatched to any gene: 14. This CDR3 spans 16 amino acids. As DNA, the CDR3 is TGTGCCAGCAGACTCTTTTCGAGCGGGGGTTCTTACGAGCAGTACTTC. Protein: CASRLFSSGGSYEQYF.

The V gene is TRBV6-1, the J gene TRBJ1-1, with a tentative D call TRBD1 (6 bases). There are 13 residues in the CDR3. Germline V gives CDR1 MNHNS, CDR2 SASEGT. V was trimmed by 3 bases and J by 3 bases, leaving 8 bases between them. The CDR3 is CASSEYRDTEAFF. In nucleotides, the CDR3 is TGTGCCAGCAGTGAGTACAGGGACACTGAAGCTTTCTTT.

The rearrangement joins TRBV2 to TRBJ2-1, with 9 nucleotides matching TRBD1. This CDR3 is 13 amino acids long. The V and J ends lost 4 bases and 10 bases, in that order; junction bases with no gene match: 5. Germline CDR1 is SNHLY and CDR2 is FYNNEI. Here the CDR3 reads CASSVGTGREQFF. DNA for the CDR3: TGTGCCAGCAGTGTAGGGACAGGGAGAGAGCAGTTCTTC.

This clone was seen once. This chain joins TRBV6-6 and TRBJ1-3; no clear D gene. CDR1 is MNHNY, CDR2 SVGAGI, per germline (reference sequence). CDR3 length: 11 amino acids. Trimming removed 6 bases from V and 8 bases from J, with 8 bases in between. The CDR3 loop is CASSQVDTIYF. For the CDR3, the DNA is TGTGCCAGCAGCCAGGTAGACACCATATATTTT.

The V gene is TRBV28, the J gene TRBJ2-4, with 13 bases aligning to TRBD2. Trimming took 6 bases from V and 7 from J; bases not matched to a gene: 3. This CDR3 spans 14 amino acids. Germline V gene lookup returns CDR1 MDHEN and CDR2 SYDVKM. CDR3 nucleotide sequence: TGTGCCAGCAGACTAGCGGGAGGGCGGAACATTCAGTACTTC. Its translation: CASRLAGGRNIQYF.

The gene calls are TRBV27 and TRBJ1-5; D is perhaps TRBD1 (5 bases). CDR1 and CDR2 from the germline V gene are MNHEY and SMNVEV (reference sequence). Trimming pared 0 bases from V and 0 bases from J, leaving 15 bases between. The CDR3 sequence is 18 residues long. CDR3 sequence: CASSLSGGGRNSNQPQHF. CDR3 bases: TGTGCCAGCAGTTTATCCGGTGGGGGACGGAATAGCAATCAGCCCCAGCATTTT.